This TCR beta chain was recovered during a study of monozygotic twins with inflammatory bowel disease. This CDR3 is built from 15 residues. Germline assignment: CDR1 SGDLS and CDR2 YYNGEE. Reprocessing the 5' RACE reads, TCRdb reports a single entry for every CDR3 protein and omits DNA. The sample includes about 330,000 distinct CDR3 sequences. The receptor's source is a human donor with ulcerative colitis or Crohn's disease, or a healthy co-twin of an affected twin (not recorded which). This sequence joins TRBV9 and TRBJ1-1; no DNA is available, so the TRBD1 call from TCRdb remains unchecked. Input material: blood. CDR3 region: CASSVDPGQGTEAFF.